This TCR beta chain originates from a study of post-analysis software for immune sequencing data. Whole-study results and caveats: Co-batched samples clustered tightly together by F measure. Four to six TRBV segments appeared more often in patients than in controls, and TRBV5-6, TRBV5-1 and TRBV20-1 were among these.

Per germline, CDR1 MNHEY and CDR2 SMNVEV (reference sequence). V was pared by 9 bases and J by 3 bases, with 14 bases between. This CDR3 has 14 residues. Every TCR beta cDNA library bore unique molecular identifiers. One entry per CDR3 protein, called by TCRdb with MiXCR from the PCR reads. The sample yields around 250,000 distinct CDR3 sequences, approximately 34% seen once. This clonotype was recorded many times. Its antigen is as yet unknown. Sequences were obtained from blood. The sequence was obtained from a girl under 18 with multiple sclerosis. J is TRBJ2-2 and V is TRBV27; D might be TRBD1 (6 bases). CDR3 sequence: CASQRGSDTGELFF. The CDR3 region has the DNA TGTGCCAGTCAAAGGGGGAGCGACACCGGGGAGCTGTTTTTT.